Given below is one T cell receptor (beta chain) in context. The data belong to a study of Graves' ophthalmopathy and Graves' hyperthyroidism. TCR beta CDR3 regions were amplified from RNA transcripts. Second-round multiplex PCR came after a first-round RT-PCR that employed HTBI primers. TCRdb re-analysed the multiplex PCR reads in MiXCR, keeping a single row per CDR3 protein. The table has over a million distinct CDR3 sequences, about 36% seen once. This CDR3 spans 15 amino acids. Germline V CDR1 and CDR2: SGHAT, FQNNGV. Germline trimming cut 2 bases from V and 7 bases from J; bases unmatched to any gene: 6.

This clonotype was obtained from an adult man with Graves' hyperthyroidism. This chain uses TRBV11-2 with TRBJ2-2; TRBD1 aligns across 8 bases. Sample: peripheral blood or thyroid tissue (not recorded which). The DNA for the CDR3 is TGTGCCAGCAGCTTAATGCAGGGGGCGAGCGGGGAGCTGTTTTTT. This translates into CASSLMQGASGELFF.